A selection of T cell receptor beta chains follows, all from one sample in a study of blood T cell repertoires in COVID-19. This table comes from immunoSEQ multiplex PCR, and its TCRdb copy is limited to in-frame clones, with some not included. The sample includes 150,000 to 170,000 clones, around 83% seen only once; the top ten take 9% to 13%. Sequenced: peripheral blood. These receptors came from a woman aged 60-75 years with COVID-19, enrolled during active disease. CDR3s include the opening cysteine and the closing phenylalanine or tryptophan. The order of the fields is V gene, J gene, clone size, D gene, CDR3 DNA, CDR3 protein. D genes are given only for firm matches. Clone size is stated in some rows and not others, as once, few, many or a class when expanded.

>TRBV7-9|TRBJ1-2|.|TRBD1
TGTGCCAGCAGCGCCCTTATACTGGGACAGGGTGTGGATGGCTACACCTTC
CASSALILGQGVDGYTF
>TRBV27|TRBJ1-2|.|.
TGTGCCAGCGGGGAGAGAAGAGCTAACTATGGCTACACCTTC
CASGERRANYGYTF
>TRBV7-9|TRBJ2-7|.|TRBD1
TGTGCCAGCAGCTTAGCCCCAAACCGACAGGGGACACGGGGGCGCGAGCAGTACTTC
CASSLAPNRQGTRGREQYF
>TRBV19|TRBJ2-1|.|.
TGTGCCAGTAGTCGCGGAGGGAGAGGTTTGATCAATGAGCAGTTCTTC
CASSRGGRGLINEQFF
>TRBV7-2|TRBJ1-2|.|TRBD1
TGTGCCAGCAGCACCGGACAGGGGGAGAGCGGCTACACCTTC
CASSTGQGESGYTF
>TRBV27|TRBJ1-4|.|TRBD1
TGTGCCAGCAGTTTGCTCCGGGACAGGGGGCGAGGTGGTGAAAAACTGTTTTTT
CASSLLRDRGRGGEKLFF
>TRBV27|TRBJ1-1|once|.
TGTGCCAGCAGTTTCCGACAGGACACTGAAGCTTTCTTT
CASSFRQDTEAFF
>TRBV27|TRBJ2-1|.|TRBD1
TGTGCCAGCAGTTCGGACAGGGCCAACAATGAGCAGTTCTTC
CASSSDRANNEQFF
>TRBV7-8|TRBJ1-2|.|.
TGTGCCAGCAGCGCCCAAGGAACAGCCTATGGCTACACCTTC
CASSAQGTAYGYTF
>TRBV3-1/TRBV3-2|TRBJ1-5|.|.
TGTGCCAGCAGCCAGGACATTGGAAGCAATCAGCCCCAGCATTTT
CASSQDIGSNQPQHF
>TRBV5-1|TRBJ2-1|.|.
TGCGCCAGCAGCATCGGAGGAAATGAGCAGTTCTTC
CASSIGGNEQFF
>TRBV2|TRBJ1-3|.|.
TGTGCCAGCACACCCGACAGGCAGAGCTCTGGAAACACCATATATTTT
CASTPDRQSSGNTIYF
>TRBV5-1|TRBJ1-5|.|.
TGCGCCAGCAGCTTGGGAGGCTATAGCAATCAGCCCCAGCATTTT
CASSLGGYSNQPQHF
>TRBV5-4|TRBJ1-1|few|.
TGTGCCAGCAGCTTGGGACCACGGGCAGGGGACGGGGCTGAAGCTTTCTTT
CASSLGPRAGDGAEAFF
>TRBV6-5|TRBJ1-2|.|.
TGTGCCAGCAGTTTAAAACCGAGAACCTATGGCTACACCTTC
CASSLKPRTYGYTF
>TRBV7-3|TRBJ1-5|.|.
TGTGCCAGCAGTCAAACACAGGGTCAGCCCCAGCATTTT
CASSQTQGQPQHF
>TRBV7-3|TRBJ2-1|.|.
TGTGCCAGCAGCTCGGGACTTTGGAATGAGCAGTTCTTC
CASSSGLWNEQFF
>TRBV14|TRBJ1-2|.|.
TGTGCCAGCAGCCCCTGGAGGGGTGGCGGCTACACCTTC
CASSPWRGGGYTF
>TRBV30|TRBJ2-3|.|TRBD2
TGTGCCTGGACCTTCGGGGGGGGGCGCGGCACAGATACGCAGTATTTT
CAWTFGGGRGTDTQYF